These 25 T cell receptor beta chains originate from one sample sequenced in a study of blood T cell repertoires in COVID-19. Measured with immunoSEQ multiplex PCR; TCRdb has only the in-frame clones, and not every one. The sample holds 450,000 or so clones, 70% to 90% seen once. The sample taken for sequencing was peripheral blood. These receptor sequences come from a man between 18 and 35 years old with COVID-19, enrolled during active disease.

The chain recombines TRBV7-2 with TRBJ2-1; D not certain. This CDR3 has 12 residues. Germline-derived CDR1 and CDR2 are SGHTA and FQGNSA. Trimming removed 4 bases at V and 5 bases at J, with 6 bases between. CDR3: CASSSFNNEQFF. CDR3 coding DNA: TGTGCCAGCAGCTCTTTTAACAATGAGCAGTTCTTC.

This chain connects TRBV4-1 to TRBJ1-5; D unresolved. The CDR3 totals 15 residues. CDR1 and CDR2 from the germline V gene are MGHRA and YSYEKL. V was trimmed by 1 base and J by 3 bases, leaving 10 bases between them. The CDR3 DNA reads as TGCGCCAGCAGCCAAGGGCTGGCAGTCAATCAGCCCCAGCATTTT. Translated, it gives CASSQGLAVNQPQHF.

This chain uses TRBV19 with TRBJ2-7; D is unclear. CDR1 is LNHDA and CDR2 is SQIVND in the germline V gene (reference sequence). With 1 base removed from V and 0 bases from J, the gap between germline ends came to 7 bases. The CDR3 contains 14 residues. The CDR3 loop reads CASSIVRSSYEQYF. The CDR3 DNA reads TGTGCCAGTAGTATAGTGCGGAGCTCCTACGAGCAGTACTTC.

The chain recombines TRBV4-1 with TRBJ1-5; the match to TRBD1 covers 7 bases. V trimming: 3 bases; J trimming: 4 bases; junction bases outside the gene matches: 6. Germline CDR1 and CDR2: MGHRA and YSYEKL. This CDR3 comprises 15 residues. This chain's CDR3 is CASSQLTGRNQPQHF. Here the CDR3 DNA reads TGCGCCAGCAGCCAGCTGACAGGGAGGAATCAGCCCCAGCATTTT.

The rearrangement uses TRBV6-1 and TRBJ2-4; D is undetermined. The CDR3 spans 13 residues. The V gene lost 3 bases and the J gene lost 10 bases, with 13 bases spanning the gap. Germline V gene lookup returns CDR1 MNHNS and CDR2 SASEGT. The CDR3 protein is CASSETLVSIQYF. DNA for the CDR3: TGTGCCAGCAGTGAGACTCTAGTTTCTATTCAGTACTTC.

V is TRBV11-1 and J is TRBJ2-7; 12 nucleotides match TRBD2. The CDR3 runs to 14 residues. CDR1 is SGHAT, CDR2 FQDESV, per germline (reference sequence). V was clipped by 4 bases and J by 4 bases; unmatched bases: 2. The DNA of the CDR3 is TGTGCCAGCAGCTCCGGGACTAGCGGGTACGAGCAGTACTTC. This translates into CASSSGTSGYEQYF.

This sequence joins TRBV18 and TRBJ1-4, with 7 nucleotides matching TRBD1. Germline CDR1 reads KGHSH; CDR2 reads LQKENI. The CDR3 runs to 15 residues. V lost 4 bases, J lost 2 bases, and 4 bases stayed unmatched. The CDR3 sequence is CASSLGQLTNEKLFF. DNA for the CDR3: TGTGCCAGCTCACTGGGACAGCTGACTAATGAAAAACTGTTTTTT.

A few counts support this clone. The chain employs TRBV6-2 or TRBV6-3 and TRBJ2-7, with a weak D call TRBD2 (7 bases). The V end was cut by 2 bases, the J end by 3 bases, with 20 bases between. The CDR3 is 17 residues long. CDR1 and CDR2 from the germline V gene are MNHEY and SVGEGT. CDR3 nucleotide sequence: TGTGCCAGCAGTTACGAGGTGGGAGGGACACTAATCTACGAGCAGTACTTC. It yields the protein CASSYEVGGTLIYEQYF.

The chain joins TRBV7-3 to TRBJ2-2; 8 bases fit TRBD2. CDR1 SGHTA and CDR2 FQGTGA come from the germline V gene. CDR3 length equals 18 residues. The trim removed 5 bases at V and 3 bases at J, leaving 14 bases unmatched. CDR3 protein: CASSLGGGRWLDTGELFF. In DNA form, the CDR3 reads TGTGCCAGCAGCCTAGGAGGCGGGAGGTGGTTGGACACCGGGGAGCTGTTTTTT.

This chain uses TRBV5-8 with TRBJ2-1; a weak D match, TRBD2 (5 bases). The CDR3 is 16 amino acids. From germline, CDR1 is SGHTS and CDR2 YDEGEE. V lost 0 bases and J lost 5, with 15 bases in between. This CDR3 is CASSLVRLADHNEQFF. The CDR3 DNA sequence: TGTGCCAGCAGCTTGGTAAGGCTAGCAGACCACAATGAGCAGTTCTTC. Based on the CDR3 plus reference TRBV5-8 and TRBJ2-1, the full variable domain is EAGVTQSPTHLIKTRGQQATLRCSPISGHTSVYWYQQALGLGLQFLLWYDEGEERNRGNFPPRFSGRQFPNYSSELNVNALELEDSALYLCASSLVRLADHNEQFFGPGTRLTVL.

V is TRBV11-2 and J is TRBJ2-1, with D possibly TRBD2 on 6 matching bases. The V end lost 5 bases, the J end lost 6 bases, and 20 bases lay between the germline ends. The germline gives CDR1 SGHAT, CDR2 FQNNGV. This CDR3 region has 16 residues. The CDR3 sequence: CASSVRLDSSLNEQFF. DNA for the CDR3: TGTGCCAGCAGCGTCCGACTAGATTCCTCTCTCAATGAGCAGTTCTTC.

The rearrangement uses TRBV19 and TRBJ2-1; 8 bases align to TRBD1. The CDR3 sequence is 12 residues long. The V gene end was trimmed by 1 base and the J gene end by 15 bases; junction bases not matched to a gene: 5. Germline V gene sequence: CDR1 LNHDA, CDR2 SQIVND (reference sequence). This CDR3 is CASSIGAGQAFF. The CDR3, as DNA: TGTGCCAGTAGTATAGGGGCGGGACAGGCGTTCTTC.

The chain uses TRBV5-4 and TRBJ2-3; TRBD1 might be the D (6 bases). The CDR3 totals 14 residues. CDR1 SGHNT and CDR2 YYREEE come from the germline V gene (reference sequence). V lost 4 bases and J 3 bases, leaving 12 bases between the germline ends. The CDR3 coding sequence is TGTGCCAGCAGCCTCGACAGGCATACAGATACGCAGTATTTT. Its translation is CASSLDRHTDTQYF.

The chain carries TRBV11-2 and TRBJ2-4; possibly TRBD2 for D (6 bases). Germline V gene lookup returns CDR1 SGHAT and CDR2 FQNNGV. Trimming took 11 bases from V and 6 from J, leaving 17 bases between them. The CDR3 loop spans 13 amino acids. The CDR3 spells CAGGAGLGNIQYF. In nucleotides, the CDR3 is TGTGCCGGGGGTGCGGGGCTGGGAAACATTCAGTACTTC.

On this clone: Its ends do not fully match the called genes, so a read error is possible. The CDR3 DNA reads as TGTGCCAGCAGTGACCAATCGGACAGCACAGGCTTC. Its protein is CASSDQSDSTGF. The rearrangement uses TRBV9 and TRBJ1-2; tentative D call: TRBD1 (6 bases). The CDR3 totals 12 residues. Germline V gives CDR1 SGDLS, CDR2 YYNGEE.

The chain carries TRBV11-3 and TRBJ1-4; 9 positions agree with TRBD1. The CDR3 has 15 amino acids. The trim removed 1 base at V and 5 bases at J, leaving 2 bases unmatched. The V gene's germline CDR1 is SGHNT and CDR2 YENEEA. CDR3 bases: TGTGCCAGCAGCTTAGCGGGGACAGGGAATGAAAAACTGTTTTTT. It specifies CASSLAGTGNEKLFF.

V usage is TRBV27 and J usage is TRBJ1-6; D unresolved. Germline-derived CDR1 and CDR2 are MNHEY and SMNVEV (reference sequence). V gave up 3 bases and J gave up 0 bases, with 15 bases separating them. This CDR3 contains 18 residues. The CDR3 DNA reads TGTGCCAGCAGTTTTGTCCTATCGTCGAGCTCCTATAATTCACCCCTCCACTTT. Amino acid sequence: CASSFVLSSSSYNSPLHF.

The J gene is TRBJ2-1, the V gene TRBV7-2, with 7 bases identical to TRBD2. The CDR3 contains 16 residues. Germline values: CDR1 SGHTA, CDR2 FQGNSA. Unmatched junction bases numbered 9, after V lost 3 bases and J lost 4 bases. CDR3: CASSFGLAGAYNEQFF. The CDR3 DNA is TGTGCCAGCAGCTTTGGTCTCGCGGGAGCGTACAATGAGCAGTTCTTC.

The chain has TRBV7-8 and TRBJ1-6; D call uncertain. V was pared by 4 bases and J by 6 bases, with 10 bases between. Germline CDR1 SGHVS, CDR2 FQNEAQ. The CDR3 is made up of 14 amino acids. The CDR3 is CASSYTTPNSPLHF. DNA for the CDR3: TGTGCCAGCAGCTACACGACTCCTAATTCACCCCTCCACTTT.

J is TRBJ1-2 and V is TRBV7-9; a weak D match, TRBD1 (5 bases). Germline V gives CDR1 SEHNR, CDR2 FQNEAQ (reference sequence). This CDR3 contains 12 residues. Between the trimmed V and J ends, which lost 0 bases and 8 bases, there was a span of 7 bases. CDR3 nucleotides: TGTGCCAGCAGCTTAGCGGAGGGGGGCTACACCTTC. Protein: CASSLAEGGYTF.

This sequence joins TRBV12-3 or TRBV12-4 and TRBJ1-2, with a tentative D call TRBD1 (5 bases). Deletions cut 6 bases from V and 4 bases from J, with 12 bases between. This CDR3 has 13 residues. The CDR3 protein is CASSEDRRYGYTF. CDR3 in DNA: TGTGCCAGCAGCGAAGACAGACGCTATGGCTACACCTTC.

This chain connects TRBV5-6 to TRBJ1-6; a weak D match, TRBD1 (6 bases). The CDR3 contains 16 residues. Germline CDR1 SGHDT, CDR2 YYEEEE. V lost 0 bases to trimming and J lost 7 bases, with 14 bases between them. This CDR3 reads CASSLASGEGNSPLHF. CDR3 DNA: TGTGCCAGCAGCTTGGCTTCAGGGGAGGGAAATTCACCCCTCCACTTT.

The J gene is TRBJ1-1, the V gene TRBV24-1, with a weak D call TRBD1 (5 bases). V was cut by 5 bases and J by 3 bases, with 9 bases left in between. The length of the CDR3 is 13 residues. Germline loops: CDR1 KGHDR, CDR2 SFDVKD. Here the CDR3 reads CATSAAGYTEAFF. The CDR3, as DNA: TGTGCCACCAGTGCCGCAGGGTACACTGAAGCTTTCTTT.

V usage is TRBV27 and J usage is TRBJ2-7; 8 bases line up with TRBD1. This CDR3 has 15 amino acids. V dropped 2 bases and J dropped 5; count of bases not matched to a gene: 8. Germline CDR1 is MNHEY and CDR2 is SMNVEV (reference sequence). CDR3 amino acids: CASSLAGQGVDEQYF. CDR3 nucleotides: TGTGCCAGCAGTTTAGCCGGACAGGGTGTTGACGAGCAGTACTTC.

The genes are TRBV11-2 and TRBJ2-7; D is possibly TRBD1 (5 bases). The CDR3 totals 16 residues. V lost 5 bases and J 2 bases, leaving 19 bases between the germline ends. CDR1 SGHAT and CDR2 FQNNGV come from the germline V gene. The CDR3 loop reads CASSPPKQTDTYEQYF. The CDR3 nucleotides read TGTGCCAGCAGCCCACCGAAACAGACAGATACCTACGAGCAGTACTTC.